This is a list of T cell receptor beta chains from one sample in a study of blood T cell repertoires in COVID-19. Assay used: immunoSEQ multiplex PCR; TCRdb lists only in-frame clones, some missing. The table includes roughly 270,000 clones, roughly 85% detected once. Sequenced: PBMCs or T cells enriched from blood (not recorded which). All receptors derive from a woman in her 50s who had recovered from COVID-19. The CDR3 runs from the conserved cysteine through the conserved F or W. D genes are given only for firm matches. Only some rows state a clone size, as once, few, many or a class for expanded clones.

clone_size	v_call	d_call	j_call	cdr3_nt	cdr3_aa
-	TRBV30	TRBD1	TRBJ1-4	TGTGCCTGGGGGGCCGGGACAGGCAATGAAAAACTGTTTTTT	CAWGAGTGNEKLFF
-	TRBV4-1	TRBD1	TRBJ1-2	TGCGCCAGCAGCCAGGGACAGACCAACTATGGCTACACCTTC	CASSQGQTNYGYTF
-	TRBV19	-	TRBJ1-4	TGTGCCAGTAGTATTTATCAGAGGAATGAAAAACTGTTTTTT	CASSIYQRNEKLFF
-	TRBV9	-	TRBJ1-3	TGTGCCAGCAGCGTAGGGCCCACCAACACCATATATTTT	CASSVGPTNTIYF
-	TRBV29-1	-	TRBJ1-1	TGCAGCGTGTTAGGGGGAGTTAGGGCTGAAGCTTTCTTT	CSVLGGVRAEAFF
-	TRBV7-9	-	TRBJ2-1	TGTGCCAGCAGCTTGGGCGGGGACTACAATGAGCAGTTCTTC	CASSLGGDYNEQFF
-	TRBV6-1	-	TRBJ2-2	TGTGCCAGCAGTGAAGCCCACTGGAGGGACACCGGGGAGCTGTTTTTT	CASSEAHWRDTGELFF
-	TRBV19	-	TRBJ1-1	TGTGCCAGTAGTTCCCTGGACATGTCGGGAGCTTTCTTT	CASSSLDMSGAFF
once	TRBV3-1/TRBV3-2	-	TRBJ2-7	TGTGCCAGCAGGGGAGGAGGGCCGAGTGTGTACGAGCAGTACTTC	CASRGGGPSVYEQYF
few	TRBV5-1	-	TRBJ1-3	TGCGCCAGCAGCCCCTCGACGGGTAGCTCTGGAAACACCATATATTTT	CASSPSTGSSGNTIYF
few	TRBV6-5	TRBD2	TRBJ2-5	TGTGCCAGCAGTTCCGTTTTAGCGGGGACTCTGGCCCAGTACTTC	CASSSVLAGTLAQYF
-	TRBV5-6	-	TRBJ1-4	TGTGCCAGCAGCTTCTGGAGTGAAAAACTGTTTTTT	CASSFWSEKLFF
-	TRBV7-8	TRBD2	TRBJ2-2	TGTGCCAGCAGCTCCTCCGCCGGGACTAGCCTCGCGAGGGGGGAGCTGTTTTTT	CASSSSAGTSLARGELFF
-	TRBV11-2	-	TRBJ1-2	TGTGCCAGCAGCTCGTCGGGGAACGCCCTCGGCTACACCTTC	CASSSSGNALGYTF
-	TRBV2	TRBD2	TRBJ2-2	TGTGCCAGCAGTGAGAACGGGGGGGCCGCCACCGGGGAGCTGTTTTTT	CASSENGGAATGELFF
-	TRBV19	-	TRBJ2-1	TGTGCCAGTATGGCCGGGAGTGAGCAGTTCTTC	CASMAGSEQFF
-	TRBV7-2	-	TRBJ2-7	TGTGCCAGCAGCACATACCCCACCTACGAGCAGTACTTC	CASSTYPTYEQYF
once	TRBV15	-	TRBJ1-4	TGTGCCACCAGCAGAGTAACAACGGGAAATGAAAAACTGTTTTTT	CATSRVTTGNEKLFF
few	TRBV7-2	-	TRBJ1-1	TGTGCCAGCAGCTTAGGGGGCTTGATGAACACTGAAGCTTTCTTT	CASSLGGLMNTEAFF
-	TRBV4-1	TRBD1	TRBJ1-1	TGCGCCAGCAGCCAAGCCTTGGACAGGAGGAGGGTGAACACTGAAGCTTTCTTT	CASSQALDRRRVNTEAFF
-	TRBV9	TRBD1	TRBJ1-2	TGTGCCAGCAGCGCAGCGACAGGGGGACTTTGGAATGGCTACACCTTC	CASSAATGGLWNGYTF
-	TRBV4-1	-	TRBJ1-2	TGCGCCAGCAGCCAAGGGACAGCCTCTTTCTATGGCTACACCTTC	CASSQGTASFYGYTF
-	TRBV11-3	TRBD1	TRBJ1-1	TGTGCCAGCAGCCGGACAGGGAACACTGAAGCTTTCTTT	CASSRTGNTEAFF
-	TRBV7-2	TRBD2	TRBJ2-3	TGTGCCAGCAGCTTAGGAACTAGCGGGGGCACAGATACGCAGTATTTT	CASSLGTSGGTDTQYF
-	TRBV7-9	-	TRBJ1-2	TGTGCCAGCAGCTTAGGGGCAGAGAACTATGGCTACACCTTC	CASSLGAENYGYTF
-	TRBV27	-	TRBJ1-5	TGTGCCAGCAGTTTACAGCAGCCCCAGCATTTT	CASSLQQPQHF
few	TRBV6-5	-	TRBJ1-1	TGTGCCAGCAGCCAAGCGACAGAGTACACTGAAGCTTTCTTT	CASSQATEYTEAFF
-	TRBV6-5	-	TRBJ1-4	TGTGCCAGCAGTAAACGGGCTAATGAAAAACTGTTTTTT	CASSKRANEKLFF
-	TRBV7-9	-	TRBJ2-7	TGTGCCAGCAGCCAGAGACAGGCCCCGTTACACGAGCAGTACTTC	CASSQRQAPLHEQYF
-	TRBV30	TRBD2	TRBJ2-3	TGTGCCCAAGAACCGGGACTAGCGGGAAGCGCGCAGTATTTT	CAQEPGLAGSAQYF
-	TRBV25-1	TRBD1	TRBJ2-7	TGTGCCAGCAGTGAACCCGGACAGGGGAACTACGAGCAGTACTTC	CASSEPGQGNYEQYF
-	TRBV6-2/TRBV6-3	TRBD2	TRBJ2-6	TGTGCCAGCAGTTCATCTAGCGGGAGATCCCCCGGGGCCAACGTCCTGACTTTC	CASSSSSGRSPGANVLTF
-	TRBV5-5	-	TRBJ1-1	TGTGCCAGCAGCCAAATAGGGGGGGTCACTGAAGCTTTCTTT	CASSQIGGVTEAFF
-	TRBV5-4	-	TRBJ2-1	TGTGCCAGCAGCTTGGGTGCAAGGGGTACCGACAATGAGCAGTTCTTC	CASSLGARGTDNEQFF
-	TRBV7-2	TRBD1	TRBJ2-5	TGTGCCAGCAGTTCAAACGTTAGAGGACAGGGGCGGATAGAGACCCAGTACTTC	CASSSNVRGQGRIETQYF
-	TRBV29-1	TRBD1	TRBJ2-7	TGCAGCGTGGGACAGGGGTCGTACGAGCAGTACTTC	CSVGQGSYEQYF
few	TRBV3-1/TRBV3-2	TRBD1	TRBJ1-2	TGTGCCAGCAGCCAGCGGACAGGAGATAACTATGGCTACACCTTC	CASSQRTGDNYGYTF
-	TRBV5-5	-	TRBJ2-7	TGTGCCAGCAGCTCGGACTCTTTTTACGAGCAGTACTTC	CASSSDSFYEQYF
-	TRBV10-3	TRBD2	TRBJ2-7	TGTGCCATCAGTGAGGGGCTAGCGGGAGGTACTTTTGGCGAGCAGTACTTC	CAISEGLAGGTFGEQYF
-	TRBV6-6	TRBD1	TRBJ2-7	TGTGCCAGCAGCCGGGACAGGCTCTACGAGCAGTACTTC	CASSRDRLYEQYF
-	TRBV2	-	TRBJ1-1	TGTGCCAGCAGTCCACCGGACAGCATGAACACTGAAGCTTTCTTT	CASSPPDSMNTEAFF
-	TRBV30	-	TRBJ1-2	TGTGCCTGGAGTGTAGATGGACAGATTTATGGCTACACCTTC	CAWSVDGQIYGYTF
-	TRBV5-4	TRBD2	TRBJ2-3	TGTGCCAGCAGCTCGGGGCTAGCGGTCCCTCCGCGCACAGATACGCAGTATTTT	CASSSGLAVPPRTDTQYF
-	TRBV29-1	-	TRBJ1-1	TGCAGCGTGGCTTGGTCCAGGGACACTGAAGCTTTCTTT	CSVAWSRDTEAFF
once	TRBV6-2/TRBV6-3	-	TRBJ2-5	TGTGCCAGCAGTCCGCAAGAGACCCAGTACTTC	CASSPQETQYF
-	TRBV2	TRBD2	TRBJ2-5	TGTGCCAGCAGTGGGGCGGGGGGCAGAGGTGAGACCCAGTACTTC	CASSGAGGRGETQYF
-	TRBV14	TRBD1	TRBJ1-2	TGTGCCAGCAGCCAAAAAGGGGACAGCTCTAACTATGGCTACACCTTC	CASSQKGDSSNYGYTF
-	TRBV5-6	TRBD1	TRBJ2-2	TGTGCCAGCAGCTTGGGGACAGGGATAAATACCGGGGAGCTGTTTTTT	CASSLGTGINTGELFF
-	TRBV7-2	-	TRBJ2-5	TGTGCCAGCAGCTTAGCTGTGGAGCAGACCCAGTACTTC	CASSLAVEQTQYF
-	TRBV11-3	TRBD2	TRBJ2-1	TGTGCCAGCAGCCCGCCGGCGGGGGGCCGCAATGAGCAGTTCTTC	CASSPPAGGRNEQFF
once	TRBV12-3/TRBV12-4	-	TRBJ1-3	TGTGCCAGCAGCCAGAGGCCCGGAAACACCATATATTTT	CASSQRPGNTIYF
-	TRBV2	-	TRBJ2-2	TGTGCCAGCAGTGAATTGGTTCTAGCCACCGGGGAGCTGTTTTTT	CASSELVLATGELFF
-	TRBV24-1	TRBD1	TRBJ2-1	TGTGCCACCAGTGACCCCGGGACAGGAGTGAACAATGAGCAGTTCTTC	CATSDPGTGVNNEQFF
-	TRBV14	TRBD1	TRBJ2-3	TGTGCCAGCAGCCGGGGACAGGGATCAGATACGCAGTATTTT	CASSRGQGSDTQYF
-	TRBV7-6	TRBD2	TRBJ2-1	TGTGCCAGCAGCCCTGGGGGGGTGTGGACCTCCTACAATGAGCAGTTCTTC	CASSPGGVWTSYNEQFF
-	TRBV27	TRBD2	TRBJ2-1	TGTGCCAGCAGTCCGCGGCTAGCGGACCCCTACAATGAGCAGTTCTTC	CASSPRLADPYNEQFF
-	TRBV4-2	TRBD1	TRBJ2-5	TGTGCCAGCAGCCAACCGGGGACAGCTCAAGAGACCCAGTACTTC	CASSQPGTAQETQYF
-	TRBV27	TRBD2	TRBJ2-1	TGTGCCAGCAGTTACGGTAGCGGGGGGCAGAATGAGCAGTTCTTC	CASSYGSGGQNEQFF
-	TRBV5-8	-	TRBJ1-1	TGTGCCAGCAGCTTCGGGGAAATGAACACTGAAGCTTTCTTT	CASSFGEMNTEAFF
-	TRBV30	TRBD1	TRBJ1-2	TGTGCCTGGAGGACAGGGGGAAACTATGGCTACACCTTC	CAWRTGGNYGYTF